These T cell receptor beta chains were read from a single sample in a study of T cells in Graves' hyperthyroidism and ophthalmopathy. TCRdb independently ran MiXCR on the multiplex PCR reads; one entry per CDR3 protein. This sample has around 600,000 distinct CDR3 sequences, with less than 20% found just once. The sample was blood. These receptors came from a woman in her twenties or thirties with Graves' hyperthyroidism. CDR3s include the opening cysteine and the closing phenylalanine or tryptophan. Each record gives: D gene, J gene, clone size, V gene, CDR3 protein, CDR3 DNA. The D gene is left open where the match is weak. Some rows have no size entry. The others give once, few or many, or a class for an expanded clone.

d_gene: .; j_gene: TRBJ2-7; abundance: many; v_gene: TRBV18; CDR3aa: CASSPFRDSPYEQYF; CDR3nt: TGTGCCAGCTCACCGTTCAGGGACTCACCCTACGAGCAGTACTTC
d_gene: TRBD1; j_gene: TRBJ1-1; abundance: many; v_gene: TRBV24-1; CDR3aa: CATSVHDRGWLGTEAFF; CDR3nt: TGTGCCACCAGTGTCCATGACAGGGGGTGGCTCGGGACTGAAGCTTTCTTT
d_gene: .; j_gene: TRBJ2-7; abundance: .; v_gene: TRBV2; CDR3aa: CASSGRSKRDEQYF; CDR3nt: TGTGCCAGCAGTGGCCGATCCAAAAGGGACGAGCAGTACTTC
d_gene: .; j_gene: TRBJ2-7; abundance: many; v_gene: TRBV2; CDR3aa: CASIGAEGPWDEQYF; CDR3nt: TGTGCCAGCATAGGCGCGGAGGGCCCTTGGGACGAGCAGTACTTC
d_gene: .; j_gene: TRBJ2-2; abundance: few; v_gene: TRBV27; CDR3aa: CASTAETGELFF; CDR3nt: TGTGCCAGCACCGCGGAGACCGGGGAGCTGTTTTTT
d_gene: TRBD2; j_gene: TRBJ2-1; abundance: .; v_gene: TRBV9; CDR3aa: CASSVAGTRTYNEQFF; CDR3nt: TGTGCCAGCAGCGTAGCCGGGACTAGGACCTACAATGAGCAGTTCTTC
d_gene: TRBD2; j_gene: TRBJ2-2; abundance: many; v_gene: TRBV28; CDR3aa: CASHWTSGKTNTGELFF; CDR3nt: TGTGCCAGCCATTGGACTAGCGGGAAAACGAACACCGGGGAGCTGTTTTTT
d_gene: .; j_gene: TRBJ2-3; abundance: medium-sized; v_gene: TRBV7-3; CDR3aa: CASSLTFADTQYF; CDR3nt: TGTGCCAGCAGCTTAACCTTCGCAGATACGCAGTATTTT
d_gene: TRBD1; j_gene: TRBJ2-7; abundance: many; v_gene: TRBV27; CDR3aa: CASRGQPGFGEQYF; CDR3nt: TGTGCCAGCAGGGGACAGCCTGGGTTCGGCGAGCAGTACTTC
d_gene: TRBD2; j_gene: TRBJ2-1; abundance: many; v_gene: TRBV7-3; CDR3aa: CASSPGGSGNGNEQFF; CDR3nt: TGTGCCAGCAGCCCCGGTGGTAGCGGGAATGGGAATGAGCAGTTCTTC
d_gene: .; j_gene: TRBJ2-4; abundance: .; v_gene: TRBV5-8; CDR3aa: CASSLGNTGNIQYF; CDR3nt: TGTGCCAGCAGCTTGGGGAACACCGGCAACATTCAGTACTTC
d_gene: .; j_gene: TRBJ2-7; abundance: many; v_gene: TRBV2; CDR3aa: CASSGAEQYF; CDR3nt: TGTGCCAGCAGTGGAGCAGAGCAGTACTTC
d_gene: .; j_gene: TRBJ1-4; abundance: many; v_gene: TRBV20-1; CDR3aa: CSAVDRIGEKLFF; CDR3nt: TGCAGTGCGGTAGACAGGATAGGTGAAAAACTGTTTTTT
d_gene: .; j_gene: TRBJ2-4; abundance: .; v_gene: TRBV27; CDR3aa: CASSPDRNKNIQYF; CDR3nt: TGTGCCAGCAGCCCCGACAGGAACAAAAACATTCAGTACTTC
d_gene: .; j_gene: TRBJ2-7; abundance: many; v_gene: TRBV11-2; CDR3aa: CASSLRWGPYEQYF; CDR3nt: TGTGCCAGCAGCCTTCGTTGGGGGCCCTACGAGCAGTACTTC
d_gene: TRBD1; j_gene: TRBJ2-7; abundance: many; v_gene: TRBV7-3; CDR3aa: CASAPGGGSSYEQYF; CDR3nt: TGTGCCAGCGCCCCAGGGGGCGGGTCGTCCTACGAGCAGTACTTC
d_gene: TRBD2; j_gene: TRBJ2-1; abundance: .; v_gene: TRBV9; CDR3aa: CASSVEPSGRNEQFF; CDR3nt: TGTGCCAGCAGCGTAGAGCCTAGCGGGAGGAATGAGCAGTTCTTC
d_gene: TRBD1; j_gene: TRBJ1-5; abundance: many; v_gene: TRBV27; CDR3aa: CASSPTGVRQPQHF; CDR3nt: TGTGCCAGCAGTCCGACAGGGGTTCGTCAGCCCCAGCATTTT
d_gene: .; j_gene: TRBJ2-3; abundance: many; v_gene: TRBV12-3/TRBV12-4; CDR3aa: CASSPGYTQYF; CDR3nt: TGTGCCAGCAGCCCGGGATATACGCAGTATTTT
d_gene: .; j_gene: TRBJ2-1; abundance: few; v_gene: TRBV6-2/TRBV6-3; CDR3aa: CARYWEQFF; CDR3nt: TGTGCCAGGTATTGGGAGCAGTTCTTC
d_gene: .; j_gene: TRBJ2-3; abundance: few; v_gene: TRBV28; CDR3aa: CASQRPSTDTQYF; CDR3nt: TGTGCCAGCCAGAGGCCAAGCACAGATACGCAGTATTTT
d_gene: TRBD1; j_gene: TRBJ1-1; abundance: many; v_gene: TRBV20-1; CDR3aa: CSARPSRGPNPGQIPFTEAFF; CDR3nt: TGCAGTGCTAGACCCTCGAGGGGCCCAAACCCGGGACAGATCCCCTTTACTGAAGCTTTCTTT
d_gene: .; j_gene: TRBJ2-2; abundance: few; v_gene: TRBV19; CDR3aa: CASSLRSNTGELFF; CDR3nt: TGTGCCAGTAGTTTGCGGTCGAACACCGGGGAGCTGTTTTTT
d_gene: .; j_gene: TRBJ1-3; abundance: few; v_gene: TRBV20-1; CDR3aa: CSAKAGSGGNTIYF; CDR3nt: TGCAGTGCTAAGGCAGGGAGTGGGGGAAACACCATATATTTT
d_gene: .; j_gene: TRBJ1-2; abundance: many; v_gene: TRBV6-1; CDR3aa: CASSPRRTEGHGYTF; CDR3nt: TGTGCCAGCAGCCCCCGTCGGACAGAGGGGCATGGCTACACCTTC
d_gene: .; j_gene: TRBJ2-5; abundance: few; v_gene: TRBV29-1; CDR3aa: CSVTKQETQYF; CDR3nt: TGCAGCGTGACCAAACAAGAGACCCAGTACTTC
d_gene: .; j_gene: TRBJ2-2; abundance: few; v_gene: TRBV5-4; CDR3aa: CASSFHTGNTGELFF; CDR3nt: TGTGCCAGCAGCTTTCACACAGGGAACACCGGGGAGCTGTTTTTT
d_gene: TRBD1; j_gene: TRBJ1-1; abundance: many; v_gene: TRBV5-5; CDR3aa: CASSLGIDRGLNTEAFF; CDR3nt: TGTGCCAGCAGCTTGGGAATTGACAGGGGGCTGAACACTGAAGCTTTCTTT
d_gene: TRBD1; j_gene: TRBJ1-5; abundance: many; v_gene: TRBV12-3/TRBV12-4; CDR3aa: CASSLAFTGVNQPQHF; CDR3nt: TGTGCCAGCAGTTTAGCTTTTACAGGGGTCAATCAGCCCCAGCATTTT
d_gene: TRBD2; j_gene: TRBJ2-1; abundance: few; v_gene: TRBV7-9; CDR3aa: CASSPSAGGSYNEQFF; CDR3nt: TGTGCCAGCAGCCCAAGCGCGGGAGGGTCCTACAATGAGCAGTTCTTC
d_gene: .; j_gene: TRBJ2-5; abundance: few; v_gene: TRBV7-7; CDR3aa: CASSPVGLETQYF; CDR3nt: TGTGCTAGCAGCCCCGTCGGGTTGGAGACCCAGTACTTC
d_gene: .; j_gene: TRBJ1-5; abundance: many; v_gene: TRBV20-1; CDR3aa: CSARDRQGNQPQHF; CDR3nt: TGCAGTGCTAGAGATAGGCAGGGGAATCAGCCCCAGCATTTT
d_gene: .; j_gene: TRBJ1-2; abundance: many; v_gene: TRBV5-1; CDR3aa: CASSYDKNYGYTF; CDR3nt: TGCGCCAGCAGCTATGACAAGAACTATGGCTACACCTTC
d_gene: TRBD1; j_gene: TRBJ2-1; abundance: many; v_gene: TRBV20-1; CDR3aa: CSARDSRGRTNEQFF; CDR3nt: TGCAGTGCTAGAGATTCCAGGGGGCGCACCAATGAGCAGTTCTTC
d_gene: .; j_gene: TRBJ2-3; abundance: few; v_gene: TRBV4-2; CDR3aa: CASSQEWVVATPLKGDTQYF; CDR3nt: TGTGCCAGCAGCCAAGAGTGGGTGGTAGCGACTCCTCTCAAAGGGGATACGCAGTATTTT
d_gene: TRBD2; j_gene: TRBJ2-1; abundance: .; v_gene: TRBV14; CDR3aa: CASSQERRGRAGYNEQFF; CDR3nt: TGTGCCAGCAGCCAAGAACGGCGCGGGAGGGCCGGATACAATGAGCAGTTCTTC
d_gene: .; j_gene: TRBJ2-3; abundance: few; v_gene: TRBV7-9; CDR3aa: CASSPTSFGGGYADTQYF; CDR3nt: TGTGCCAGCAGCCCCACGAGCTTCGGGGGAGGTTACGCAGATACGCAGTATTTT
d_gene: TRBD2; j_gene: TRBJ2-7; abundance: many; v_gene: TRBV11-2; CDR3aa: CASSAGTSGRDEQYF; CDR3nt: TGTGCCAGCAGCGCCGGGACTAGCGGGAGAGACGAGCAGTACTTC
d_gene: TRBD1; j_gene: TRBJ2-7; abundance: many; v_gene: TRBV11-2; CDR3aa: CASSFGTGSSYEQYF; CDR3nt: TGTGCCAGCAGCTTCGGGACAGGGAGTTCCTACGAGCAGTACTTC
d_gene: TRBD1; j_gene: TRBJ2-1; abundance: .; v_gene: TRBV6-5; CDR3aa: CASSYDRGGGGEQFF; CDR3nt: TGTGCCAGCAGTTACGACAGGGGCGGAGGGGGAGAGCAGTTCTTC